This TCR beta chain was observed in a study of CD8+ T cells in alopecia areata. Study results and caveats: With patients, TCR sharing proved less clear than in mice, a difference possibly related to HLA.

The treatment here: oral pan-JAK inhibitor, 5-10 mg twice daily. Lesional scalp punch biopsies and peripheral blood were collected from alopecia areata patients. A FACSAria was used to sort CD4+ and CD8+ T cells. These cells came from PBMCs. Germline loops: CDR1 SNHLY, CDR2 FYNNEI. The CDR3 covers 16 residues. Trimming removed 6 bases from V and 3 bases from J; junction bases left unmatched: 8. Extraction of RNA preceded its reverse transcription into cDNA, which served as the sequencing template. Sequencing was performed with immunoSEQ multiplex PCR; in TCRdb, only in-frame clones are kept and a portion is missing. The profile shows about 110,000 clones, about three fifths of them singletons. A note on this clone: What it recognizes is unknown.

The chain employs TRBV2 and TRBJ2-7; TRBD2 agrees at 13 bases. The sequenced sample was CD8+ T cells sorted from blood, obtained at week 24, from a patient treated with tofacitinib. The sequence was obtained from a human donor with alopecia areata. The CDR3: CASRPPTSGGDYEQYF. The CDR3 DNA sequence: TGTGCCAGCAGGCCTCCTACTAGCGGGGGGGACTACGAGCAGTACTTC.